Below are 21 T cell receptor beta chains sequenced from a single sample in a study of human T cells and chemical hapten exposure. Documented time point: patch test 1, 2 weeks after DPC sensitization. The sample's treatment: therapeutic diphenylcyclopropenone sensitization with weekly scalp DPC. TCRdb reanalysed the RACE reads using MiXCR and keeps one entry per CDR3 protein. The sample records roughly 360,000 distinct CDR3 sequences, 4% to 5.5% being singletons. Sequencing used whole blood, obtained in connection with sensitization to the hapten diphenylcyclopropenone (DPC). These receptors were obtained from a woman aged 45-65 years with alopecia areata. Some clones in this sample may be carry-over from other donors' samples.

This clonotype was counted once. V and J are TRBV6-2 or TRBV6-3 and TRBJ2-1; tentative D call: TRBD2 (6 bases). This CDR3 spans 14 amino acids. In germline, CDR1 is MNHEY, CDR2 SVGEGT. V was trimmed by 5 bases and J by 5 bases, leaving 13 bases between them. In nucleotides, the CDR3 is TGTGCCAGCAGTCGGGCGGGAACCCACAATGAGCAGTTCTTC. It codes for CASSRAGTHNEQFF.

This clonotype was found many times. The chain recombines TRBV29-1 with TRBJ1-1; no definite D call. Germline V gives CDR1 SQVTM, CDR2 ANQGSEA. V shed 7 bases and J shed 1 base, with 10 bases lying between them. This CDR3 region has 12 residues. As DNA, the CDR3 is TGCAGCGGGGGAGGCAGGAACACTGAAGCTTTCTTT. As protein: CSGGGRNTEAFF.

This clonotype was detected only a few times. J is TRBJ1-1 and V is TRBV9; D call uncertain. The CDR3 has 13 amino acids. V was cut by 2 bases and J by 1 base, with 6 bases left in between. Germline V gene sequence: CDR1 SGDLS, CDR2 YYNGEE. CDR3 bases: TGTGCCAGCAGCGTCAAGGCGAACACTGAAGCTTTCTTT. This sequence encodes CASSVKANTEAFF.

V and J are TRBV20-1 and TRBJ1-6, with TRBD1 matching over 9 bases. The length of the CDR3 is 14 residues. V lost 3 bases to trimming and J lost 10 bases; unmatched junction nucleotides: 7. Germline V CDR1 and CDR2: DFQATT, SNEGSKA (reference sequence). The CDR3 loop is CSASRTGEGSPLHF. The DNA of the CDR3 is TGCAGTGCTAGCCGGACAGGGGAGGGCTCACCCCTCCACTTT.

This clonotype showed up many times. The chain joins TRBV6-2 or TRBV6-3 to TRBJ2-1, with 11 nucleotides matching TRBD2. This CDR3 contains 17 residues. CDR1 is MNHEY and CDR2 is SVGEGT in the germline V gene. The V segment lost 2 bases and the J segment 4 bases; nucleotides outside the gene matches: 7. As DNA, the CDR3 is TGTGCCAGCAGTTACACCCTAGCGGGGGGTAATTACAATGAGCAGTTCTTC. This codes for CASSYTLAGGNYNEQFF.

The chain recombines TRBV12-3 or TRBV12-4 with TRBJ2-1, with 7 positions matching TRBD1. V lost 3 bases, J lost 7 bases, and 6 bases stayed unmatched. This CDR3 comprises 14 residues. The CDR3: CASSFGQGVNEQFF. Here the CDR3 DNA reads TGTGCCAGCAGTTTTGGGCAGGGGGTTAATGAGCAGTTCTTC.

The sample holds a few counts of this clonotype. V and J are TRBV10-3 and TRBJ1-2; D uncertain. The CDR3 is made up of 11 amino acids. V was shortened by 8 bases and J by 5 bases, with 9 bases between the two germline ends. CDR1 and CDR2 (germline): ENHRY, SYGVKD. CDR3 sequence (DNA): TGTGCCATCGCCGGGAATTATGGCTACACCTTC. It translates to CAIAGNYGYTF.

This clonotype has just a few counts. This chain connects TRBV5-1 to TRBJ1-1, with 10 bases identical to TRBD1. The CDR3 is 16 residues long. Germline V CDR1 and CDR2: SGHRS, YFSETQ. Trimming at V came to 5 bases and at J to 5 bases, leaving 12 bases not matched to a gene. The CDR3 loop reads CASRGTGTGALTEAFF. DNA of the CDR3: TGCGCCAGCAGGGGGACCGGGACAGGGGCCTTAACTGAAGCTTTCTTT.

This clonotype has just a few counts. The chain uses TRBV28 and TRBJ2-1; TRBD2 aligns across 10 bases. The CDR3 contains 17 residues. Germline CDR1 reads MDHEN; CDR2 reads SYDVKM. The trim removed 2 bases at V and 7 bases at J, leaving 11 bases unmatched. CDR3 in amino acids: CASSLTSSGRYGNEQFF. The CDR3 DNA sequence: TGTGCCAGCAGTTTAACGTCTAGCGGGAGATATGGGAATGAGCAGTTCTTC. The variable domain in full, completed from reference TRBV28 and TRBJ2-1, reads DVKVTQSSRYLVKRTGEKVFLECVQDMDHENMFWYRQDPGLGLRLIYFSYDVKMKEKGDIPEGYSVSREKKERFSLILESASTNQTSMYLCASSLTSSGRYGNEQFFGPGTRLTVL.

The genes are TRBV29-1 and TRBJ2-2; a weak D match, TRBD2 (5 bases). Germline CDR1 and CDR2: SQVTM and ANQGSEA. The CDR3 totals 16 residues. The V and J ends lost 0 bases and 5 bases respectively, with 16 bases between them. CDR3 bases: TGCAGCGTTGAAGATCTTCACGCGGGCGAGACCGGGGAGCTGTTTTTT. The encoded protein is CSVEDLHAGETGELFF.

Only a few counts were recorded for this clonotype. V and J are TRBV9 and TRBJ2-1, with 9 bases lining up with TRBD1. Germline V gene data show CDR1 as SGDLS and CDR2 as YYNGEE. V lost 4 bases to trimming and J lost 10 bases; unmatched junction nucleotides: 12. CDR3 length: 15 amino acids. The CDR3 DNA reads as TGTGCCAGCAGCCTAGGGGGACAGGGAGTAGGGGAGCAGTTCTTC. Translation gives CASSLGGQGVGEQFF.

This clonotype was detected ten times or more. The chain joins TRBV12-3 or TRBV12-4 to TRBJ2-3; 14 nucleotides agree with TRBD2. Losses at the gene ends were 5 bases for V and 4 bases for J; bases not matched to a gene: 5. CDR3 size: 16 residues. CDR3: CASSMTSGRAPDTQYF. As DNA, the CDR3 is TGTGCCAGCAGTATGACTAGCGGGAGGGCCCCAGATACGCAGTATTTT.

V is TRBV27 and J is TRBJ2-1, with D perhaps being TRBD1 or TRBD2 (7 bases each). Germline CDR1 reads MNHEY; CDR2 reads SMNVEV (reference sequence). Trimming pared 8 bases from V and 10 bases from J, leaving 21 bases between. This CDR3 is built from 14 residues. CDR3 DNA sequence: TGTGCCAGCTCCCCCAGGGGGGGAGGGAAGGAGCAGTTCTTC. Translated: CASSPRGGGKEQFF.

This clonotype appeared many times. The CDR3 coding sequence is TGTGCCAGCCGTACTAGCGGGAGGTACGAGCAGTACTTC. Translating it yields CASRTSGRYEQYF. The chain employs TRBV28 and TRBJ2-7, with 12 bases lining up with TRBD2. V lost 8 bases, J lost 4 bases, and 3 bases stayed unmatched. The germline CDR1 and CDR2 sequences are MDHEN and SYDVKM. This CDR3 contains 13 residues.

This clonotype was seen only a few times. V and J are TRBV5-1 and TRBJ2-1; 9 bases fit TRBD1. Germline V gene sequence: CDR1 SGHRS, CDR2 YFSETQ. This CDR3 is 15 amino acids long. V was clipped by 1 base and J by 5 bases; unmatched bases: 4. The CDR3 bases are TGCGCCAGCAGCTTGCGACAGGGGGGCAACAATGAGCAGTTCTTC. It codes for CASSLRQGGNNEQFF.

This clonotype has ten or more counts. The J gene is TRBJ1-2, the V gene TRBV28, with TRBD1 identical over 8 bases. Germline V CDR1 and CDR2: MDHEN, SYDVKM. The CDR3 is 14 residues long. Trimming removed 7 bases from V and 0 bases from J; junction bases left unmatched: 4. The CDR3 loop is CASIAQGANYGYTF. In DNA, the CDR3 is TGTGCCAGCATCGCACAGGGGGCTAACTATGGCTACACCTTC.

This clonotype was seen many times. V is TRBV7-8 and J is TRBJ2-6; 8 nucleotides align to TRBD1. The trim removed 5 bases at V and 0 bases at J, leaving 9 bases unmatched. Germline lookup yields CDR1 SGHVS and CDR2 FQNEAQ. This CDR3 region has 18 residues. The CDR3 loop is CASSPRDRFLSGANVLTF. The DNA for the CDR3 is TGTGCCAGCAGCCCCCGGGACAGGTTCCTCTCTGGGGCCAACGTCCTGACTTTC.

This clonotype was observed at least ten times. The genes are TRBV10-3 and TRBJ2-3; the D is unclear. Germline CDR1 reads ENHRY; CDR2 reads SYGVKD. Trimming cost V 10 bases and J 3 bases, with 8 bases left between them. The CDR3 contains 11 residues. Here the CDR3 reads CATSPTDTQYF. CDR3 nucleotide sequence: TGTGCCACCTCCCCGACAGATACGCAGTATTTT.

At least ten counts were recorded for this clonotype. The CDR3 loop is CASRGGLAKDTQYF. The CDR3 DNA sequence: TGTGCCAGCAGGGGGGGACTAGCAAAGGATACGCAGTATTTT. J is TRBJ2-3 and V is TRBV2; 9 nucleotides line up with TRBD2. The CDR3 has 14 residues. Germline assignment: CDR1 SNHLY and CDR2 FYNNEI. With V trimmed by 6 bases and J by 6 bases, 7 bases remained unmatched.

In its sample, this clonotype was seen many times. This chain connects TRBV6-6 to TRBJ2-5; 11 bases map to TRBD2. The CDR3 length is 17 residues. Germline assignment: CDR1 MNHNY and CDR2 SVGAGI (reference sequence). V gave up 4 bases and J gave up 1 base; unmatched junction bases: 8. The CDR3 protein is CASSSLSGTSGQETQYF. The CDR3 region has the DNA TGTGCCAGCAGTTCCCTTTCCGGGACTAGCGGCCAAGAGACCCAGTACTTC.

This chain links TRBV2 with TRBJ1-4; D is unclear. Germline V CDR1 and CDR2: SNHLY, FYNNEI. V lost 6 bases and J 8 bases, leaving 16 bases between the germline ends. This CDR3 contains 14 residues. The DNA of the CDR3 is TGTGCCAGCAGCCGTGGGCCAGATTTCGAAAAACTGTTTTTT. It encodes CASSRGPDFEKLFF.